Detailed here is one T cell receptor (beta chain). As yet, its antigen is unknown. The assay was immunoSEQ multiplex PCR, and TCRdb's table has in-frame clones only and misses some. The sample shows 200,000 to 250,000 clones, approximately 94% of them seen only once. This entry is derived from a study of T cell responses to AZD1222 COVID-19 vaccine. Overall study findings and caveats: Distributed over spike, vaccine-associated CD4 TCRs predominated at 160-218 and 743-854.

The clonotype was recovered from an adult who received the MenACWY meningococcal vaccine as a control. The material sequenced was peripheral blood, taken 28 days after the second dose of the MenACWY control vaccine.

This CDR3 is CASSLTARGEQFF. For the CDR3, the DNA is TGTGCCAGCAGCTTAACCGCGCGGGGTGAGCAGTTCTTC. The rearrangement joins TRBV7-3 to TRBJ2-1; possible D gene TRBD2, 6 bases. Germline CDR1 and CDR2: SGHTA and FQGTGA. The CDR3 is 13 amino acids. Trimming took off 0 bases at V and 9 bases at J, with 9 bases between the two ends.